This T cell receptor beta chain emerged from a study of OX40 agonist ivuxolimab in advanced cancers. Losses at the gene ends were 4 bases for V and 0 bases for J; bases not matched to a gene: 10. Germline V CDR1 and CDR2: MDHEN, SYDVKM. The CDR3 runs to 17 residues. Generated by immunoSEQ multiplex PCR, the TCRdb table keeps only in-frame clones and is missing some. Here the sample spans 15,000 to 20,000 clones, 80% to 90% being singletons. The origin of this receptor is an adult with an advanced solid tumor such as melanoma, head and neck, liver or kidney cancer. V usage is TRBV28 and J usage is TRBJ1-1, with 8 bases fitting TRBD1. The sequencing used CD4+ or CD8+ T cells sorted from blood, collected in a trial of the OX40 agonist ivuxolimab. The CDR3 coding sequence is TGTGCCAGCAGTTCCCCCCTACGACAGGGGTTGAACACTGAAGCTTTCTTT. Translating gives CASSSPLRQGLNTEAFF.